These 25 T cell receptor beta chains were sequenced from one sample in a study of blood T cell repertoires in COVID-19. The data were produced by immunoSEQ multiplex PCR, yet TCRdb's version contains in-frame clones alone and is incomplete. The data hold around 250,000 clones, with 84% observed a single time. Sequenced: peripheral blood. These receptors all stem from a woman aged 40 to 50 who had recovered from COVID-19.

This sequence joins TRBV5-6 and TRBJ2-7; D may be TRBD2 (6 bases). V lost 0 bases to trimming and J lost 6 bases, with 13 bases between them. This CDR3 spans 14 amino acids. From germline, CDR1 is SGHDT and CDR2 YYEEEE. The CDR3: CASSLVAGQLEQYF. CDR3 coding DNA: TGTGCCAGCAGCTTGGTTGCGGGGCAACTCGAGCAGTACTTC.

The DNA of the CDR3 is TGCAGCGTCGGGGTAGGACAGGGAAGAACTGAAGCTTTCTTT. It is translated as CSVGVGQGRTEAFF. The V call is TRBV29-1, the J call TRBJ1-1, with TRBD1 identical over 8 bases. There are 14 residues in the CDR3. Germline V CDR1 and CDR2: SQVTM, ANQGSEA. The J segment lost 5 bases and the V segment lost 6 bases, leaving 11 bases of the junction unmatched.

Written as DNA, the CDR3 is TGTGCCAGCACCGACAGGGGGCGCGGCGGGGAGACCCAGTACTTC. Translating it yields CASTDRGRGGETQYF. The chain links TRBV19 to TRBJ2-5; TRBD1 aligns across 10 bases. The germline gives CDR1 LNHDA, CDR2 SQIVND (reference sequence). Trimming cost V 9 bases and J 5 bases; bases outside gene matches: 12. The CDR3 runs 15 residues.

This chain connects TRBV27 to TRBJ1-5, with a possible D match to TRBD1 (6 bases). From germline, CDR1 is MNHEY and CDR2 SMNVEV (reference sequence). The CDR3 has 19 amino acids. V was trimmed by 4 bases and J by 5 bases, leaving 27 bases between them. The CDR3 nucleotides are TGTGCCAGCAGTTCCCTCCCGGGACAATCCACCCTGAGGGATCAGCCCCAGCATTTT. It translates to CASSSLPGQSTLRDQPQHF.

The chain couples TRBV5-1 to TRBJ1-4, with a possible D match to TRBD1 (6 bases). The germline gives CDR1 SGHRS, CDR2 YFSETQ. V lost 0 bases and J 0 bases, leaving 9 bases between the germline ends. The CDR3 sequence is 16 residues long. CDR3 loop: CASSLAQGATNEKLFF. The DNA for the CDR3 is TGCGCCAGCAGCTTGGCACAGGGTGCAACTAATGAAAAACTGTTTTTT.

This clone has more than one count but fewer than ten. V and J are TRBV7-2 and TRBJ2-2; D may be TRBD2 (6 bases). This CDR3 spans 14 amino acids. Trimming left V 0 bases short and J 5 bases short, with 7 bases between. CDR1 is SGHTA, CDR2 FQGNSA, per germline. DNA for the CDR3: TGTGCCAGCAGCTTAGCGGCGGGGACCGGGGAGCTGTTTTTT. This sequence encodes CASSLAAGTGELFF.

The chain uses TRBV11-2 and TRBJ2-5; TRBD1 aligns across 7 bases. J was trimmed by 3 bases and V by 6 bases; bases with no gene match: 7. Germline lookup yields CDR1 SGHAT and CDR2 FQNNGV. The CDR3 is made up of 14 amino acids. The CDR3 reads CASRLTGIKETQYF. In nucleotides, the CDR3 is TGTGCCAGCAGACTGACAGGGATTAAAGAGACCCAGTACTTC.

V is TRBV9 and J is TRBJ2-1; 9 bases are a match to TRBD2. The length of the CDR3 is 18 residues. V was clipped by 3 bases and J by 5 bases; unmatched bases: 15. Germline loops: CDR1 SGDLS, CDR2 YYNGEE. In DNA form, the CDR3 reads TGTGCCAGCAGCGCCGAGTCTCTAGCGGGGATCCCCAACAATGAGCAGTTCTTC. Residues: CASSAESLAGIPNNEQFF.

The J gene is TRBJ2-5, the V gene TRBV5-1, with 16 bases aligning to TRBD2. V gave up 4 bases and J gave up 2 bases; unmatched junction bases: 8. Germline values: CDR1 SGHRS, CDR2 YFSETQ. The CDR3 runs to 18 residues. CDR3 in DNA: TGCGCCAGCAGCCTAGCCGGGACTAGCGGGGGGGTACAAGAGACCCAGTACTTC. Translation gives CASSLAGTSGGVQETQYF.

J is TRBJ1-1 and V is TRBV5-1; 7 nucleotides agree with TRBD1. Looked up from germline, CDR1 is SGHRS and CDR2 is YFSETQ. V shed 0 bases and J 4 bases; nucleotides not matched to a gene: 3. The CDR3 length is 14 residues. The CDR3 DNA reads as TGCGCCAGCAGCTTGGACAGGGGACGCACTGAAGCTTTCTTT. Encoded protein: CASSLDRGRTEAFF.

The CDR3 region is CATSDGDRAHGELFF. As DNA, the CDR3 is TGTGCCACCAGTGATGGGGACAGGGCTCACGGGGAGCTGTTTTTT. The J gene is TRBJ2-2, the V gene TRBV24-1; 9 bases align to TRBD1. CDR1 and CDR2 from the germline V gene are KGHDR and SFDVKD. V lost 3 bases to trimming and J lost 7 bases; unmatched junction nucleotides: 5. The CDR3 contains 15 residues.

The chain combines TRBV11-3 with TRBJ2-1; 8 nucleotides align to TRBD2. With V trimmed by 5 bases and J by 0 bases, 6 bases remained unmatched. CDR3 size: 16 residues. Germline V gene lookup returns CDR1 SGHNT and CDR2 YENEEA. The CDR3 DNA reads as TGTGCCAGCAGCCCGACTAGCGTCAACTCCTACAATGAGCAGTTCTTC. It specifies CASSPTSVNSYNEQFF.

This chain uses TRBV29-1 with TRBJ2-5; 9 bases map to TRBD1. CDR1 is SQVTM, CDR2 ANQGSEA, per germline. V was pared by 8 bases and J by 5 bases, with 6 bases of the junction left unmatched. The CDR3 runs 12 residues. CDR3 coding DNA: TGCAGCTTAGGGACAGGGAGCGAGACCCAGTACTTC. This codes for CSLGTGSETQYF.

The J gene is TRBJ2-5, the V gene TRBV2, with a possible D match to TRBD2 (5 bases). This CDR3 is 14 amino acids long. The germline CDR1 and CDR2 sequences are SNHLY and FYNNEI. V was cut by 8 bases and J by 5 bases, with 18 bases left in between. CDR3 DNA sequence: TGTGCCAGCCTGGGAGTAGCCGGGCAGGAGACCCAGTACTTC. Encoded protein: CASLGVAGQETQYF.

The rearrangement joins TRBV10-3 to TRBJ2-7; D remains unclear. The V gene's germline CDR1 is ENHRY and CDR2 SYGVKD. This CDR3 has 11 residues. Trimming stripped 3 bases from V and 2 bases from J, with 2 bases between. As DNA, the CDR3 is TGTGCCATCAGTGACACCTACGAGCAGTACTTC. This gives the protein CAISDTYEQYF.

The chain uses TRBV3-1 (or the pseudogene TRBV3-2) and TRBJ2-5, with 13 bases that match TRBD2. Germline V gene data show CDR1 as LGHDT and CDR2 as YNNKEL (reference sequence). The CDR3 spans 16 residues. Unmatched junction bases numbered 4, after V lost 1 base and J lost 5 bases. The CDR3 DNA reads TGTGCCAGCAGCCAAGGACTAGCGGGGGGCCGGGAGACCCAGTACTTC. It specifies CASSQGLAGGRETQYF.

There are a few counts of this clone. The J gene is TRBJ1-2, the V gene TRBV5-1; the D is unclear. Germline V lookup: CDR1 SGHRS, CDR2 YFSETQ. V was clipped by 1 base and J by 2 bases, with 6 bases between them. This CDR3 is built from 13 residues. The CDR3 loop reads CASSLNGNYGYTF. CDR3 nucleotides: TGCGCCAGCAGCTTGAACGGGAACTATGGCTACACCTTC.

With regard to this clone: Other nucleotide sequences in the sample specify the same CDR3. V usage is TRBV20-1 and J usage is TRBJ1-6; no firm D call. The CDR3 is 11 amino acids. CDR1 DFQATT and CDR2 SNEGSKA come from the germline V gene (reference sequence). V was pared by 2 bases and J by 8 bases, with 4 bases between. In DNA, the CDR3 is TGCAGTGCTAGACCAGATTCACCCCTCCACTTT. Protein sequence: CSARPDSPLHF.

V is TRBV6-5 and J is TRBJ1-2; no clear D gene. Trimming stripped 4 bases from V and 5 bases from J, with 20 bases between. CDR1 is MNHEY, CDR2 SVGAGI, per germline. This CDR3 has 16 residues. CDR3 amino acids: CASSFEGTTQPYGYTF. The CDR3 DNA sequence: TGTGCCAGCAGTTTTGAGGGAACAACACAACCTTATGGCTACACCTTC.

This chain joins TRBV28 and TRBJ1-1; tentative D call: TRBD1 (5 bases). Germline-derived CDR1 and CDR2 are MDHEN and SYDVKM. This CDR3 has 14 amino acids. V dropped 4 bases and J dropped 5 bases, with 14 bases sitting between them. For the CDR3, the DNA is TGTGCCAGCAGTTCCGCGTCGGGGGGAACTGAAGCTTTCTTT. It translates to CASSSASGGTEAFF.

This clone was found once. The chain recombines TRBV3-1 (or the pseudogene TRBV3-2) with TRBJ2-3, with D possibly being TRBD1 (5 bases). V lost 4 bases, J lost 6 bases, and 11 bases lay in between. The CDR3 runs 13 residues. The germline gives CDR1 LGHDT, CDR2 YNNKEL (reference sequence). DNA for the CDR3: TGTGCCAGCAGCCGCAGGGCGGAGGATACGCAGTATTTT. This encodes CASSRRAEDTQYF.

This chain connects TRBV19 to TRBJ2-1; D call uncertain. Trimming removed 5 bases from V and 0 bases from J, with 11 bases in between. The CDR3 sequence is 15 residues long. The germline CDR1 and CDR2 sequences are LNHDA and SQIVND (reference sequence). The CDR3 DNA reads TGTGCCAGTAGTCCCCCCTACAGCTCCTACAATGAGCAGTTCTTC. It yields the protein CASSPPYSSYNEQFF.

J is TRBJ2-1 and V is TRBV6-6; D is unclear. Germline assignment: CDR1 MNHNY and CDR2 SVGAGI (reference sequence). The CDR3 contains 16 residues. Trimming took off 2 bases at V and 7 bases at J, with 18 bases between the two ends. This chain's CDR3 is CASSYGVGRSWNEQFF. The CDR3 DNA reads TGTGCCAGCAGTTACGGAGTGGGTAGAAGTTGGAATGAGCAGTTCTTC.

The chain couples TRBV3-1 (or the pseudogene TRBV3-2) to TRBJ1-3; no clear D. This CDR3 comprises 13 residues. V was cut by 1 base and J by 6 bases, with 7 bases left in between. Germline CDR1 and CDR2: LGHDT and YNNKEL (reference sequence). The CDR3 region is CASSQGAVNTIYF. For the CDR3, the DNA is TGTGCCAGCAGCCAAGGGGCTGTAAACACCATATATTTT.

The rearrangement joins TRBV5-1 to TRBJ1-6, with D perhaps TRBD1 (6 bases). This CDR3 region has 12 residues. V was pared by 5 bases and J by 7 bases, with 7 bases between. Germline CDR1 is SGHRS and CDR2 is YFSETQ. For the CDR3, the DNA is TGCGCCAGCAGAGACAGGAATTCACCCCTCCACTTT. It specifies CASRDRNSPLHF.